The sequence of this T cell receptor (beta chain) was determined in a study of low-dose radiotherapy and immunotherapy resistance in tumors. Study overall: The study delivered 0.5 Gy per fraction every 2 weeks to Cohort 1, totaling 6.5 Gy.

Time point of the sample: before trial treatment. Concerning this clonotype: It differs at one base from a far larger clone, so likely a read error.

The ends were cut back, 8 bases at V and 13 bases at J, with 30 bases in the middle. This CDR3 comprises 16 residues. CDR1 and CDR2 from the germline V gene are MNHEY and SVGEGT. Alpha and beta chains were covered, as first-strand cDNA relied on TRAV- and TRBV-specific primers. TCR amplification used about 18 PCR cycles, a constant-region primer and a V-primer adapter. TCRdb re-called the reads with MiXCR, one entry per CDR3 protein. The profile shows under 90,000 distinct CDR3 sequences, over 15% of them singletons. The material sequenced was PBMCs, taken before treatment. V is TRBV6-2 or TRBV6-3 and J is TRBJ2-4; tentatively, D is TRBD2 (6 bases). The clonotype was recovered from a male donor with prostate cancer. The CDR3 DNA is TGTGCCAGCCAGACCAGCGGGCCCTCCCCCTACAATGAGCAGTACTTC. It encodes CASQTSGPSPYNEQYF.